This T cell receptor (beta chain) was recorded in a study of shared clonotypes between healthy human individuals (dated by TCRdb to 2018 to 2021). A note on the overall study: The cohort comprised two women and a few men aged 18 to 49 years. Each donor's leukapheresis produced roughly between about 0.8 and 10 billion PBMCs. Different laboratories and diverse techniques were used to prepare libraries and sequence TCR repertoires, to increase sequencing depth and limit assay-specific biases. The study deeply sequenced blood TCR repertoires of about five healthy adults to estimate repertoire size and the extent of clonotype sharing between individuals.

Using the deep immunoSEQ assay, multiplex PCR amplified TCR CDR3 regions from genomic DNA. Extracted genomic DNA from each cell subset was spread evenly across all wells of several immunoSEQ 96-well plates, with each plate serving as a replicate. For unsorted PBMC, each replicate PCR was loaded with roughly 330 ng genomic DNA, equivalent to about 30,000 T cell genomes. Ten immunoSEQ deep assay plates were used to sequence unsorted PBMC genomic DNA. Purified libraries were quantified with a Qubit 3.0 fluorometer, sized on a Bioanalyzer 2100, and re-quantified with the KAPA Library Quantification kit. A separate single-read 150-cycle Illumina NextSeq 550 flow cell was used to sequence each immunoSEQ 96-well plate. Per the source publication's procedure: Because the immunoSEQ output held only junctional sequences and lacked quality scores, the filtering could not match the filtering applied to full-length reads. To assign V/J genes and CDR3, sequences were annotated using PyIR, a Python wrapper for IgBLAST v1.9, with IMGT germline references. Any read was removed if the V/J assignment was weak (E-value above 1e-6), the CDR3 was missing, or the read contained stop codons, out-of-frame junctions, or ambiguous translated residues. A V3J clonotype was defined by an identical inferred V gene, J gene, and CDR3 amino acid sequence. The percentage overlap between two repertoires was calculated by dividing the number of shared unique clonotypes by the size of the smaller repertoire. Three approaches were used to assess repertoire richness: RTK rarefaction, the Chao1 estimator, and Recon v2.1 estimates of unobserved clonotypes. This is the immuneACCESS table as TCRdb keeps it, with only in-frame sequences that have V and J called. A part of the clones is gone; compared with another copy, unresolved V genes explain less than half, and the rest is unexplained. The DNA gave D and trimming, while V, J and clone size come from that table. The sample table holds around 480,000 clones, of which approximately 79% were seen once. The ten most abundant clones make up 9.5% to 15% of the sample.

The donors were healthy, HIV-negative adults with no recently reported acute infections or vaccinations. Every donor was a Caucasian adult residing in Nashville, Tennessee, USA. For unsorted samples, about 90 million PBMCs were counted and genomic DNA was extracted with the QIAamp DNA Blood Mini kit. Blood was collected by leukapheresis, and PBMCs were isolated by Ficoll-Histopaque density gradient centrifugation and then cryopreserved in liquid nitrogen vapor phase. What the research found in general, with its limitations: Sampling was limited to blood, and TCR repertoires in tissue likely differ from TCR repertoires in blood. Pairwise subsampling indicated that sequencing depth was expected to affect the degree of clonotype sharing among donors. The genetic and exposure-history diversity represented was limited by the small number of donors.

As encoded in the germline V gene (reference sequence), CDR1 is LNHDA while CDR2 is SQIVND. Its CDR3 holds 11 amino acids, cysteine through phenylalanine. Only the CDR3 part of the read is kept: 33 bases, read in frame from the first base. V and J are truncated by 3 bases and 4 bases respectively, leaving an intervening sequence of 3 bases. A remark on this clone: Its cognate antigen has yet to be identified. Per-base quality was not reported, and no clone a single base away is much larger than it.

The TCR originated in a woman in her forties in good health. Some clones in this sample may be carry-over from other donors' samples. The chain uses TRBV19 and TRBJ2-5, with an unclear D gene assignment. The specimen sequenced was PBMCs. DNA sequence: TGTGCCAGTAGTATGAGAGAGACCCAGTACTTC. This translates into CASSMRETQYF.